This T cell receptor (beta chain) emerged from a study of blood T cell repertoires in COVID-19. Turning to the study itself: COVID-19 samples from acute and convalescent phases originated in the United States, Italy and Spain. PBMCs, B-cell-depleted T cells, or T cells were the source of the cDNA or gDNA that made up the material.

In the source study's methods: Researchers report that nucleated cell counts were estimated from reference gene primer amplification. Sequencing used immunoSEQ multiplex PCR; TCRdb keeps in-frame clones, though not all of them. The DNA was the basis for D and trimming; V, J and clone size are from that table. The table includes a few hundred thousand clones, about 89% detected once. The CDR3 contains 13 residues. CDR1 is SEHNR and CDR2 is FQNEAQ in the germline V gene (reference sequence). With 2 bases removed from V and 3 bases from J, the gap between germline ends came to 6 bases. Sequencing was carried out using peripheral blood. The chain recombines TRBV7-9 with TRBJ2-3; D ambiguous. The receptor was isolated from a woman aged 45-65 years with acute or convalescent COVID-19. The CDR3 coding sequence is TGTGCCAGCAGCTTACTAGTTACAGATACGCAGTATTTT. The encoded protein is CASSLLVTDTQYF. The entire variable domain, with the rest obtained from reference TRBV7-9 and TRBJ2-3, is as follows: DTGVSQNPRHKITKRGQNVTFRCDPISEHNRLYWYRQTLGQGPEFLTYFQNEAQLEKSRLLSDRFSAERPKGSFSTLEIQRTEQGDSAMYLCASSLLVTDTQYFGPGTRLTVL.